This TCR beta chain was identified in a study of beta chain features in type 1 diabetes. Since all of the isolated RNA was reverse transcribed, expressed TCRB transcripts were what got sequenced. Some 4 million reads on average were seen across naive, central memory and regulatory T cell samples. The protocol was immunoSEQ multiplex PCR, while the TCRdb copy is restricted to in-frame clones and leaves out a portion. The repertoire holds almost 350,000 clones, with 6.5% to 10% as singletons. In regard to this clone: What it binds is not known.

Sorting of CD4+ naive, central memory, regulatory and stem cell-like memory cells was performed via CD45RO/CCR7/CD25/CD127/CD95/CD27. Sorting gave populations that all exceeded 98% purity. Study-level points and caveats: When VDJ junctions were examined, type 1 diabetes patients showed fewer insertions and more deletions.

Material for sequencing was central memory CD4+ T cells from blood. The sequence was collected from a woman aged 18-29 years in good health.

The DNA of the CDR3 is TGTGCTAGTGGTTTGGGGGCGGGAACCTTCACAGATACGCAGTATTTT. It specifies CASGLGAGTFTDTQYF. V is TRBV12-5 and J is TRBJ2-3; TRBD2 might be the D (6 bases). Germline V CDR1 and CDR2: LGHNT, FRNRAP. This CDR3 has 16 residues. The ends were cut back, 1 base at V and 2 bases at J, with 13 bases in the middle.